These T cell receptor beta chains were read from a single sample in a study of cytomegalovirus exposure and HLA in healthy donors. Data came from immunoSEQ multiplex PCR; TCRdb stores just in-frame clones and leaves some out. The sample has around 70,000 clones, approximately 95% seen once; the top ten hold about 1.6%. The specimen sequenced was PBMCs. The receptors were sampled from a man aged 18 to 30 in good health and CMV-seropositive. CDR3s include the opening cysteine and the closing phenylalanine or tryptophan. Fields, in order: clone size, J gene, V gene, D gene, CDR3 protein, CDR3 DNA. A D gene is named only where the DNA matches it firmly. Clone size is shown for a subset of rows, as once, few, many or a class of expanded clone.

- | TRBJ2-1 | TRBV5-4 | TRBD1 | CASSYMTGNFNEQFF | TGTGCCAGCAGCTATATGACAGGGAACTTCAATGAGCAGTTCTTC
- | TRBJ2-4 | TRBV30 | - | CAWATKNIQYF | TGTGCCTGGGCAACAAAAAACATTCAGTACTTC
once | TRBJ1-2 | TRBV28 | TRBD1 | CASQWRDRAFGYTF | TGTGCCAGCCAATGGAGGGACAGGGCGTTTGGCTACACCTTC
- | TRBJ2-1 | TRBV11-3 | TRBD2 | CASSNTLAGGTYEQFF | TGTGCCAGCAGCAATACACTAGCGGGAGGGACCTATGAGCAGTTCTTC
- | TRBJ2-7 | TRBV10-1 | - | CASSDSRNPYEQYF | TGCGCCAGCAGTGACTCCAGGAACCCCTACGAGCAGTACTTC
- | TRBJ2-7 | TRBV11-2 | TRBD2 | CASSLEKGLASF | TGTGCCAGCAGCTTAGAAAAGGGACTAGCGAGCTTC
- | TRBJ2-1 | TRBV27 | - | CASSLGGNEQFF | TGTGCCAGCAGTTTAGGGGGGAATGAGCAGTTCTTC
once | TRBJ2-2 | TRBV18 | TRBD1 | CASSPQTGASTGELFF | TGTGCCAGCTCACCCCAGACAGGGGCGAGCACCGGGGAGCTGTTTTTT
few | TRBJ2-1 | TRBV5-1 | TRBD1 | CASSPQGALDYNEQFF | TGCGCCAGCAGCCCACAGGGGGCGCTGGATTACAATGAGCAGTTCTTC
- | TRBJ2-1 | TRBV4-2 | - | CASSQEAAEINNEQFF | TGTGCCAGCAGCCAAGAAGCGGCCGAGATAAACAATGAGCAGTTCTTC
- | TRBJ2-1 | TRBV5-1 | TRBD2 | CASSPPGREANEQFF | TGCGCCAGCAGCCCCCCTGGGCGGGAGGCGAATGAGCAGTTCTTC
once | TRBJ2-7 | TRBV6-5 | TRBD2 | CASTSGRAGSYEQYF | TGTGCCAGCACTAGCGGGAGGGCTGGTTCCTACGAGCAGTACTTC
- | TRBJ2-3 | TRBV19 | TRBD2 | CASSIGGRVVDTQYF | TGTGCCAGTAGTATCGGCGGGAGAGTCGTAGATACGCAGTATTTT
once | TRBJ2-7 | TRBV19 | - | CASSKGIGYEQYF | TGTGCCAGTAGTAAGGGGATCGGGTACGAGCAGTACTTC
- | TRBJ1-2 | TRBV5-8 | - | CASSLGEVNYGYTF | TGTGCCAGCAGCTTGGGGGAGGTCAACTATGGCTACACCTTC
- | TRBJ2-1 | TRBV27 | - | CASSTVRGRRYNEQFF | TGTGCCAGCAGTACGGTACGTGGGAGAAGGTACAATGAGCAGTTCTTC
- | TRBJ1-2 | TRBV19 | TRBD1 | CASSIRTGVWYYGYTF | TGTGCCAGTAGTATAAGGACAGGGGTTTGGTACTATGGCTACACCTTC
- | TRBJ2-3 | TRBV28 | TRBD1 | CASSSGTGKSTDTQYF | TGTGCCAGCAGTTCCGGGACAGGAAAGAGCACAGATACGCAGTATTTT
- | TRBJ2-7 | TRBV25-1 | - | CASSGPSESSYEQYF | TGTGCCAGCAGTGGGCCTAGCGAGAGCTCCTACGAGCAGTACTTC
- | TRBJ1-1 | TRBV6-6 | - | CASSWSRESSEAFF | TGTGCCAGCAGTTGGAGCAGGGAATCCTCTGAAGCTTTCTTT
- | TRBJ1-1 | TRBV19 | - | CASSIGQPTAAFF | TGTGCCAGTAGTATAGGACAACCCACGGCGGCTTTCTTT
- | TRBJ1-5 | TRBV7-2 | TRBD1 | CASSPRGLSNQPQHF | TGTGCCAGCAGCCCCAGGGGGCTAAGCAATCAGCCCCAGCATTTT
- | TRBJ2-7 | TRBV6-5 | TRBD1 | CASSPTGATYEQYF | TGTGCCAGCAGCCCGACAGGGGCTACCTACGAGCAGTACTTC
few | TRBJ2-7 | TRBV10-1 | - | CASMGGKRYEQYF | TGCGCCAGCATGGGGGGAAAGCGATACGAGCAGTACTTC
- | TRBJ2-3 | TRBV6-6 | - | CASSSGDQGDTQYF | TGTGCCAGCAGTTCAGGAGATCAGGGAGATACGCAGTATTTT
- | TRBJ2-2 | TRBV12-5 | - | CASGLVGVHGELFF | TGTGCTAGTGGTTTGGTCGGGGTACACGGGGAGCTGTTTTTT
- | TRBJ1-5 | TRBV19 | - | CASSKEWGWFDQPQHF | TGTGCCAGTAGTAAGGAATGGGGCTGGTTTGATCAGCCCCAGCATTTT
- | TRBJ2-1 | TRBV29-1 | TRBD2 | CSAGGLAASRPYYNEQFF | TGCAGCGCTGGAGGGCTAGCGGCTTCCCGACCGTACTACAATGAGCAGTTCTTC
- | TRBJ1-1 | TRBV7-9 | - | CASSLRDLNTEAFF | TGTGCCAGCAGCTTAAGGGACTTGAACACTGAAGCTTTCTTT
- | TRBJ1-2 | TRBV9 | - | CASSPDRQHPYGYTF | TGTGCCAGCAGCCCGGACAGACAGCACCCCTATGGCTACACCTTC
- | TRBJ2-7 | TRBV27 | - | CASNSYPGEQYF | TGTGCCAGCAATTCCTATCCGGGCGAGCAGTACTTC
- | TRBJ2-7 | TRBV6-5 | - | CASSRVTYEQYF | TGTGCCAGCAGCCGGGTCACCTACGAGCAGTACTTC
- | TRBJ1-2 | TRBV6-5 | - | CASSYSSRGGIYGYTF | TGTGCCAGCAGTTACTCGAGCAGGGGTGGTATCTATGGCTACACCTTC
- | TRBJ2-3 | TRBV5-1 | - | CASSLDSGTDTQYF | TGCGCCAGCAGCTTGGATAGCGGCACAGATACGCAGTATTTT
- | TRBJ2-5 | TRBV13 | - | CASSSRTQGGETQYF | TGTGCCAGCAGCTCCCGCACACAAGGGGGAGAGACCCAGTACTTC
- | TRBJ2-2 | TRBV6-5 | TRBD2 | CASSWGLAPGELFF | TGTGCCAGCAGTTGGGGACTAGCGCCCGGGGAGCTGTTTTTT
once | TRBJ2-3 | TRBV9 | - | CASSVNPGTDTQYF | TGTGCCAGCAGCGTAAATCCCGGCACAGATACGCAGTATTTT
- | TRBJ2-2 | TRBV28 | - | CASSGEDRRNTGELFF | TGTGCCAGCAGCGGTGAAGACAGGCGCAACACCGGGGAGCTGTTTTTT
few | TRBJ1-5 | TRBV28 | - | CASTLVGDYQPQHF | TGTGCCAGCACCCTTGTGGGGGACTATCAGCCCCAGCATTTT
- | TRBJ2-3 | TRBV18 | TRBD2 | CASSPLAGPGTDTQYF | TGTGCCAGCTCACCACTAGCGGGACCGGGCACAGATACGCAGTATTTT
- | TRBJ2-1 | TRBV6-1 | TRBD2 | CASSELTSGLHNEQFF | TGTGCCAGCAGTGAATTGACTAGCGGGCTCCACAATGAGCAGTTCTTC
- | TRBJ2-3 | TRBV9 | TRBD1 | CASSVVPTGGADTQYF | TGTGCCAGCAGCGTAGTCCCGACAGGGGGCGCAGATACGCAGTATTTT
- | TRBJ1-3 | TRBV19 | - | CASSPGHGTSGNTIYF | TGTGCCAGTAGCCCGGGACACGGAACCTCTGGAAACACCATATATTTT